A selection of T cell receptor beta chains follows, all from one sample in a study of T-cell reconstitution after alpha-beta-depleted transplantation in children. TCRdb re-derived calls from the PCR reads in MiXCR, one entry per CDR3 protein. Here the sample spans some 70,000 distinct CDR3 sequences, roughly 5% being singletons. The starting material was PBMCs, mostly from graft donor cells, obtained 180 days after TCRalphabeta/CD19-depleted stem cell transplant. Receptor source: a boy in the first two years of life who had a stem cell transplant for acute myeloid leukemia, so the T cells may come from the graft donor. Each CDR3 is given with its conserved first and last residue. The D gene is left open where the match is weak. The size entry gives once, few or many counts, or a class when the clone is expanded.

V gene	J gene	D gene	clone size	CDR3 protein	CDR3 DNA
TRBV20-1	TRBJ2-5	-	many	CSAKRVAETQYF	TGCAGTGCTAAGCGGGTGGCAGAGACCCAGTACTTC
TRBV5-4	TRBJ2-2	-	many	CASSGPGPNTGELFF	TGTGCCAGCAGCGGACCGGGACCGAACACCGGGGAGCTGTTTTTT
TRBV7-6	TRBJ1-6	-	many	CASSLARRQVSDNSPLHF	TGTGCCAGCAGCTTAGCGCGAAGACAAGTATCGGATAATTCACCCCTCCACTTT
TRBV20-1	TRBJ1-2	-	many	CSASGGYDGYTF	TGCAGTGCTAGCGGGGGATACGATGGCTACACCTTC
TRBV7-9	TRBJ2-5	-	many	CASSDRRSRETQYF	TGTGCCAGCAGCGATAGACGATCACGGGAGACCCAGTACTTC
TRBV20-1	TRBJ2-1	-	many	CSATVGQYYNEQFF	TGCAGTGCTACCGTCGGGCAGTACTACAATGAGCAGTTCTTC
TRBV12-3/TRBV12-4	TRBJ2-1	TRBD2	many	CASTQGDSRGGNEQFF	TGTGCCAGCACCCAAGGGGACTCCCGCGGGGGCAATGAGCAGTTCTTC
TRBV7-8	TRBJ1-1	-	many	CASSPDSPEAFF	TGTGCCAGCAGCCCAGACAGCCCTGAAGCTTTCTTT
TRBV10-3	TRBJ2-7	-	many	CAIEQGPLGSYEQYF	TGTGCCATCGAACAGGGTCCCTTGGGCTCCTACGAGCAGTACTTC
TRBV12-3/TRBV12-4	TRBJ1-2	TRBD1	many	CASTRGQGYGYTF	TGTGCCAGCACTAGGGGGCAGGGCTATGGCTACACCTTC
TRBV9	TRBJ2-2	-	many	CASSVDNTGELFF	TGTGCCAGCAGCGTAGATAATACGGGCGAGCTGTTTTTT
TRBV18	TRBJ2-3	TRBD2	many	CASSLLPASGGTTDTQYF	TGTGCCAGCTCACTCCTTCCGGCTAGCGGGGGGACCACAGATACGCAGTATTTT
TRBV29-1	TRBJ2-5	-	many	CSVEFSGPHQETQYF	TGCAGCGTTGAGTTCTCGGGACCCCACCAAGAGACCCAGTACTTC
TRBV6-5	TRBJ1-2	-	many	CASSWTTPWETGLGYTF	TGTGCCAGCAGTTGGACCACCCCCTGGGAGACTGGTCTAGGCTACACCTTC
TRBV7-8	TRBJ1-1	-	many	CASSLAGVAFF	TGTGCCAGCAGCTTAGCGGGGGTAGCTTTCTTT
TRBV20-1	TRBJ2-5	-	many	CSARPWGPYRGTQYF	TGCAGTGCTAGACCTTGGGGGCCCTATCGTGGGACCCAGTACTTC
TRBV7-2	TRBJ1-5	TRBD1	many	CASSLRQGYQPQHF	TGTGCCAGCAGCCTCCGACAGGGCTATCAGCCCCAGCATTTT
TRBV12-3/TRBV12-4	TRBJ1-1	TRBD1	many	CASSKGQGGVNTEAFF	TGTGCCAGCAGCAAAGGACAGGGCGGCGTGAACACTGAAGCTTTCTTT
TRBV4-3	TRBJ2-2	-	many	CASSQEGLARYTGELFF	TGCGCCAGCAGCCAAGAGGGACTGGCGCGGTACACCGGGGAGCTGTTTTTT
TRBV5-1	TRBJ1-4	-	many	CASSPQGMPNEKLFF	TGCGCCAGCAGCCCACAGGGTATGCCTAATGAAAAACTGTTTTTT
TRBV25-1	TRBJ2-7	-	many	CASRGLLSYEQYF	TGTGCCAGCAGGGGACTCCTGAGCTACGAGCAGTACTTC
TRBV3-1	TRBJ2-4	TRBD2	many	CASSQEWRGGKNIQYF	TGTGCCAGCAGCCAAGAGTGGCGGGGGGGCAAAAACATTCAGTACTTC
TRBV20-1	TRBJ2-1	TRBD2	many	CSARDLGLAGGPPHGNEQFF	TGCAGTGCTAGAGATCTCGGACTAGCGGGGGGACCCCCTCATGGCAATGAGCAGTTCTTC
TRBV4-3	TRBJ1-2	TRBD1	many	CASSQDSQGAYGYTF	TGCGCCAGCAGCCAAGATAGCCAGGGGGCCTATGGCTACACCTTC
TRBV5-1	TRBJ2-1	TRBD2	many	CASSGLAGLHNEQFF	TGCGCCAGCAGCGGTCTAGCGGGACTACACAATGAGCAGTTCTTC
TRBV12-3/TRBV12-4	TRBJ1-4	-	many	CASSSGGEKLFF	TGTGCCAGCAGTTCCGGAGGGGAAAAACTGTTTTTT
TRBV10-3	TRBJ2-5	-	many	CAISGTVGETQYF	TGTGCCATCAGTGGGACGGTGGGAGAGACCCAGTACTTC